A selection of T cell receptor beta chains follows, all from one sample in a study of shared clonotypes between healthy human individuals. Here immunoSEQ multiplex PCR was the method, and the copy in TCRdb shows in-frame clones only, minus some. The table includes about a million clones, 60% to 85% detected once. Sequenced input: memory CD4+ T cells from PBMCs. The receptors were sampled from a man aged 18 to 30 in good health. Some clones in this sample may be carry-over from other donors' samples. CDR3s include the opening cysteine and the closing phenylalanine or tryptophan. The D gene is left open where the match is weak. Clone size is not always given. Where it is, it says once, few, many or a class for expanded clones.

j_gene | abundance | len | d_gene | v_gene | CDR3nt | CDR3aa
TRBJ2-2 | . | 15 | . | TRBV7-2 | TGTGCCAGCAGCATAAAGGGACACTTCACCGGGGAGCTGTTTTTT | CASSIKGHFTGELFF
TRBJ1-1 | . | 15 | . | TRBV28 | TGTGCCAGCAGTTTAGCTACACAGGGGAACACTGAAGCTTTCTTT | CASSLATQGNTEAFF
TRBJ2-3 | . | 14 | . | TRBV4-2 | TGTGCCAGCAGGGAGTCGGGGCGGACAGATACGCAGTATTTT | CASRESGRTDTQYF
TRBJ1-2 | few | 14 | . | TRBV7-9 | TGTGCCAGCAGCTTAGATGGTCTTGGCTATGGCTACACCTTC | CASSLDGLGYGYTF
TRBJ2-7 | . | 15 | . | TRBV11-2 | TGTGCCAGCAGGCCCCCGGGACGCAGCGCCCTGGAGCAGTACTTC | CASRPPGRSALEQYF
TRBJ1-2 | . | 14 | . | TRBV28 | TGTGCCAGCAGTTTACAGGGCTTGTACTATGGCTACACCTTC | CASSLQGLYYGYTF
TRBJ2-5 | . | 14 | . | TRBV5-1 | TGCGCCAGCAGCTTGGGAGCGACCGGGGAGACCCAGTACTTC | CASSLGATGETQYF
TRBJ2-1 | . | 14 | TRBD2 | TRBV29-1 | TGCAGCGTTGTGGGGGGAGGGTTCTCCAATGAGCAGTTCTTC | CSVVGGGFSNEQFF
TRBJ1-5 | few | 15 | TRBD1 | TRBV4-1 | TGCGCCAGCAGCTGGGCGACAGGGGGCAATCAGCCCCAGCATTTT | CASSWATGGNQPQHF
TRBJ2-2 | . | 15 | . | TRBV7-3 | TGTGCCAGCAGCATGAGAGGTCCTTACACCGGGGAGCTGTTTTTT | CASSMRGPYTGELFF
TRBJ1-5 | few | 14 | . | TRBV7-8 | TGTGCCAGCAGCTCCAGCCCGGGCAATCAGCCCCAGCATTTT | CASSSSPGNQPQHF
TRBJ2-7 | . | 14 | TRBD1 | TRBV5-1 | TGCGCCAGCAGCCCCGGGACAGGGTCTCTGGAGCAGTACTTC | CASSPGTGSLEQYF
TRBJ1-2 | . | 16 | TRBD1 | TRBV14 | TGTGCCAGCAGCCCCCTTGGAAGGACAGGGGGAGAAGGCTACACCTTC | CASSPLGRTGGEGYTF
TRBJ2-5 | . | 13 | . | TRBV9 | TGTGCCAGCAGCATCAGCGGAGAAGAGACCCAGTACTTC | CASSISGEETQYF
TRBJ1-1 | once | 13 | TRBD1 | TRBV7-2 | TGTGCCAGCAGCCTACAGGGGGGCACTGAAGCTTTCTTT | CASSLQGGTEAFF
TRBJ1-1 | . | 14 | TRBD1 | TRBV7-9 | TGTGCCAGCAGCTCCCAGGGGGTAGGGACTGAAGCTTTCTTT | CASSSQGVGTEAFF
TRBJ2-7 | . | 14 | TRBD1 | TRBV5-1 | TGCGCCAGCAGCACCGGACAGGGGAACTACGAGCAGTACTTC | CASSTGQGNYEQYF
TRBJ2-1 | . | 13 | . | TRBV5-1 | TGCGCCAGCAGTCCAACGGGTAGCCATGAGCAGTTCTTC | CASSPTGSHEQFF
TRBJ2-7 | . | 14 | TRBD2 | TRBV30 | TGTGCCTGGACCCGGACTAGCGGGGGGGGCGAGCAGTACTTC | CAWTRTSGGGEQYF
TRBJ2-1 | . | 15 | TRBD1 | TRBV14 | TGTGCCAGCAGACTTACGGGACAGGGCTACAATGAGCAGTTCTTC | CASRLTGQGYNEQFF
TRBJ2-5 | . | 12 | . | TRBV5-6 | TGTGCCAGCACCATTGGGCCGGGGGCCCAGTACTTC | CASTIGPGAQYF
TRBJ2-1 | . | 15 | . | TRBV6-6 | TGTGCCAGCAGTCTTAGGGACGGATCCTACAATGAGCAGTTCTTC | CASSLRDGSYNEQFF